These 14 T cell receptor beta chains share one sample of origin, sequenced in a study of blood T cell repertoires in COVID-19. Clones were sequenced by immunoSEQ multiplex PCR, and TCRdb holds only the in-frame ones, with some missing. The repertoire consists of 250,000 to 300,000 clones, with roughly 85% occurring once and the leading ten covering roughly 5%. The sample was peripheral blood. These receptors were obtained from a man aged 50 or older with active or convalescent COVID-19.

Points on this clone: The same CDR3 can be traced to other DNA sequences in this sample. Written as DNA, the CDR3 is TGCGCCAGCAGCCCCGGACAGGTCAACACCGGGGAGCTGTTTTTT. Residues: CASSPGQVNTGELFF. The chain links TRBV5-1 to TRBJ2-2; 7 bases match TRBD1. The length of the CDR3 is 15 residues. Trimming took 4 bases from V and 2 from J; bases not matched to a gene: 5. The germline gives CDR1 SGHRS, CDR2 YFSETQ.

V and J are TRBV5-1 and TRBJ2-2, with TRBD1 as a possible D gene (5 bases). CDR3 length equals 16 residues. V was cut by 0 bases and J by 2 bases, with 11 bases left in between. Per the germline V gene, CDR1 is SGHRS and CDR2 is YFSETQ. The CDR3 is CASSLEGVLNTGELFF. In DNA, the CDR3 is TGCGCCAGCAGCTTGGAAGGGGTGTTAAACACCGGGGAGCTGTTTTTT.

V is TRBV9 and J is TRBJ1-1; the D is unclear. The CDR3 runs to 16 residues. The ends were cut back, 3 bases at V and 2 bases at J, with 17 bases in the middle. Per germline, CDR1 SGDLS and CDR2 YYNGEE. The CDR3 reads CASSASGGDLNTEAFF. CDR3 nucleotides: TGTGCCAGCAGCGCGTCAGGCGGGGATCTTAACACTGAAGCTTTCTTT.

The chain couples TRBV27 to TRBJ2-1, with 8 bases fitting TRBD2. Trimming took 5 bases from V and 7 from J; bases not matched to a gene: 4. The CDR3 is 13 amino acids. Looked up from germline, CDR1 is MNHEY and CDR2 is SMNVEV (reference sequence). CDR3 residues: CASSPGTRNEQFF. The CDR3 bases are TGTGCCAGCAGTCCCGGGACTAGGAATGAGCAGTTCTTC.

The V gene is TRBV3-1 (or the pseudogene TRBV3-2), the J gene TRBJ1-5, with TRBD1 matching 9 bases. The CDR3 extends over 17 amino acids. Looked up from germline, CDR1 is LGHDT and CDR2 is YNNKEL (reference sequence). V shed 1 base, J shed 3 bases, and the junction held 7 bases outside the gene matches. CDR3 amino acids: CASSQAGQGRYNQPQHF. The CDR3, as DNA: TGTGCCAGCAGCCAAGCGGGACAGGGCAGGTACAATCAGCCCCAGCATTTT.

The chain carries TRBV11-2 and TRBJ1-2, with 7 bases lining up with TRBD1. The CDR3 runs to 13 residues. Germline assignment: CDR1 SGHAT and CDR2 FQNNGV. Trimming removed 0 bases from V and 9 bases from J; junction bases left unmatched: 4. CDR3 in amino acids: CASSLEQGKSYTF. DNA for the CDR3: TGTGCCAGCAGCTTAGAACAGGGGAAGAGCTACACCTTC. Full variable domain (outside the CDR3, taken from reference TRBV11-2 and TRBJ1-2): EAGVAQSPRYKIIEKRQSVAFWCNPISGHATLYWYQQILGQGPKLLIQFQNNGVVDDSQLPKDRFSAERLKGVDSTLKIQPAKLEDSAVYLCASSLEQGKSYTFGSGTRLTVV.

The chain carries TRBV18 and TRBJ2-6, with no clear D. The CDR3 is made up of 17 amino acids. The germline V gene has CDR1 KGHSH and CDR2 LQKENI. V lost 6 bases, J lost 0 bases, and 15 bases lay in between. The CDR3 nucleotides are TGTGCCAGCTCTCCCTCGACATTTAGCTCTGGGGCCAACGTCCTGACTTTC. Translation gives CASSPSTFSSGANVLTF.

On this clone: This sample includes further DNA sequences coding for the same CDR3. The CDR3, as DNA: TGTGCCAGCAGCCTACAGGGTTTGAGCAATCAGCCCCAGCATTTT. Amino acid sequence: CASSLQGLSNQPQHF. V is TRBV6-2 or TRBV6-3 and J is TRBJ1-5, with D tentatively TRBD1 (6 bases). The CDR3 totals 15 residues. Germline-derived CDR1 and CDR2 are MNHEY and SVGEGT. Trimming left V 6 bases short and J 1 base short, with 13 bases between.

This sequence joins TRBV4-3 and TRBJ1-1, with 7 nucleotides matching TRBD1. Germline V gene sequence: CDR1 LGHNA, CDR2 YSLEER. Trimming removed 2 bases from V and 5 bases from J; junction bases left unmatched: 8. The CDR3 has 15 amino acids. The CDR3 sequence: CASSQTDRVGTEAFF. The CDR3 coding sequence is TGCGCCAGCAGCCAAACCGACAGGGTCGGAACTGAAGCTTTCTTT.

The chain couples TRBV13 to TRBJ2-1; 12 nucleotides agree with TRBD2. The CDR3 totals 17 residues. Trimming cost V 5 bases and J 7 bases; bases outside gene matches: 12. In germline, CDR1 is PRHDT, CDR2 FYEKMQ (reference sequence). In DNA, the CDR3 is TGTGCCAGCAGCCCCCTGAGGGCTAGCGGGAGGGGTAATGAGCAGTTCTTC. This translates into CASSPLRASGRGNEQFF.

The chain carries TRBV30 and TRBJ1-2; no clear D. Germline V gene lookup returns CDR1 GTSNPN and CDR2 SVGIG (reference sequence). Trimming took off 1 base at V and 1 base at J, with 7 bases between the two ends. The CDR3 sequence is 13 residues long. The CDR3 DNA reads as TGTGCCTGGAGTGGTGGCTTTAACTATGGCTACACCTTC. Protein product: CAWSGGFNYGYTF. The complete variable domain, with remaining parts taken from reference TRBV30 and TRBJ1-2, reads SQTIHQWPATLVQPVGSPLSLECTVEGTSNPNLYWYRQAAGRGLQLLFYSVGIGQISSEVPQNLSASRPQDRQFILSSKKLLLSDSGFYLCAWSGGFNYGYTFGSGTRLTVV.

This clone was detected once. This sequence joins TRBV7-9 and TRBJ1-1; 7 bases are shared with TRBD1. Unmatched junction bases numbered 2, after V lost 2 bases and J lost 8 bases. The germline CDR1 and CDR2 sequences are SEHNR and FQNEAQ (reference sequence). This CDR3 contains 12 residues. DNA of the CDR3: TGTGCCAGCAGCTTACGGGACAGAGAAGCTTTCTTT. It encodes CASSLRDREAFF.

This clone has a single count. The rearrangement links TRBV3-1 (or the pseudogene TRBV3-2) to TRBJ2-7; no definite D call. This CDR3 spans 14 amino acids. CDR1 is LGHDT and CDR2 is YNNKEL in the germline V gene (reference sequence). Trimming left V 4 bases short and J 3 bases short, with 13 bases between. The CDR3 spells CASSLRGSDYEQYF. The DNA for the CDR3 is TGTGCCAGCAGCCTGCGCGGATCAGACTACGAGCAGTACTTC.

As DNA, the CDR3 is TGTGCCAGCATCCCTATAGGGTGGACAGGGGCCTTCCACTATGGCTACACCTTC. Protein sequence: CASIPIGWTGAFHYGYTF. The chain is built from TRBV11-2 and TRBJ1-2; TRBD1 agrees at 9 bases. The V gene end was trimmed by 7 bases and the J gene end by 3 bases; junction bases not matched to a gene: 18. This CDR3 comprises 18 residues. Germline CDR1 and CDR2: SGHAT and FQNNGV.